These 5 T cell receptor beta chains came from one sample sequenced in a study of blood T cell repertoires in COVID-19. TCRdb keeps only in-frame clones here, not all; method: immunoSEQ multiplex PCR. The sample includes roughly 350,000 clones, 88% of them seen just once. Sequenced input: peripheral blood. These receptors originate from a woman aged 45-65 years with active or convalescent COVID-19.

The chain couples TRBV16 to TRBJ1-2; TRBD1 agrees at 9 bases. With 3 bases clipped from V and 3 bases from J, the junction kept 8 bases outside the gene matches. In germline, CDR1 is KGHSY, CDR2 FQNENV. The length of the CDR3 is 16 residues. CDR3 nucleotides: TGTGCCAGCAGCCACGTACAGGGGGCCACCCACTATGGCTACACCTTC. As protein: CASSHVQGATHYGYTF.

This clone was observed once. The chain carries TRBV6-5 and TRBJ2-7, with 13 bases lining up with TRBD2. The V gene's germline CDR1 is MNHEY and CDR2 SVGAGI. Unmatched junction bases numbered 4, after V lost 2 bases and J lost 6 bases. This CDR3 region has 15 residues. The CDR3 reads CASSYRTSGSSEQYF. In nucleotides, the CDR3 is TGTGCCAGCAGTTACCGGACTAGCGGGAGTTCCGAGCAGTACTTC.

CDR3 protein: CASSFSMSPSGELFF. The CDR3 DNA sequence: TGTGCCAGCAGCTTTTCGATGAGTCCTTCCGGGGAGCTGTTTTTT. The V call is TRBV7-9, the J call TRBJ2-2; no reliable D call. V was pared by 3 bases and J by 6 bases, with 14 bases between. There are 15 residues in the CDR3. Germline V gives CDR1 SEHNR, CDR2 FQNEAQ (reference sequence).

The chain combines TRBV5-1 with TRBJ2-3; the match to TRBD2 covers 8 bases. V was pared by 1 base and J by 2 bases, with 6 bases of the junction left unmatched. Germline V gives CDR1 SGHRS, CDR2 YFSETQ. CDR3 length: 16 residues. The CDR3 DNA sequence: TGCGCCAGCAGCTTGATTAGCGGGACAAACACAGATACGCAGTATTTT. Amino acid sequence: CASSLISGTNTDTQYF.

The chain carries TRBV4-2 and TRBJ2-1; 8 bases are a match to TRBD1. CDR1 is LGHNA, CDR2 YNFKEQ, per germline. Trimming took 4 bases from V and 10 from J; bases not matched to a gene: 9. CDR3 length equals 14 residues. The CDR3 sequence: CASSPDREVSEQFF. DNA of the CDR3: TGTGCCAGCAGCCCGGACAGGGAAGTTTCAGAGCAGTTCTTC.